The text below deals with one TCR beta chain. Its cognate antigen is unknown. This specimen comes from a study of immune heterogeneity within non-small cell lung tumors. Findings and caveats of the study: T-cell clonality in a given local region correlated moderately yet significantly with the local tumor mutational burden (R roughly 0.31).

The authors amplified TCR beta CDR3 by multiplex PCR with 32 V and 13 J primers. TCRdb passed the multiplex PCR reads through MiXCR, listing each CDR3 protein once. In the table there are tens of thousands of distinct CDR3 sequences, over 25% of which are singletons. The CDR3 is 11 amino acids. V lost 7 bases and J 4 bases, leaving 7 bases between the germline ends. Germline values: CDR1 GTSNPN, CDR2 SVGIG (reference sequence). As template, the study used bulk tumor genomic DNA at approximately 610 ng per sample. Every primary tumor yielded several biopsies, spaced far apart, that were taken during surgery. Curative operations were performed on patients who had untreated, newly diagnosed non-small cell lung cancer.

The rearrangement joins TRBV30 to TRBJ1-4, with D unclear. This TCR derives from a man between 35 and 55 years old with non-small cell lung cancer. Sequencing input: lung tumor tissue. The chain's CDR3 is CALDGNEKLFF. For the CDR3, the DNA is TGTGCCTTGGACGGTAATGAAAAACTGTTTTTT.